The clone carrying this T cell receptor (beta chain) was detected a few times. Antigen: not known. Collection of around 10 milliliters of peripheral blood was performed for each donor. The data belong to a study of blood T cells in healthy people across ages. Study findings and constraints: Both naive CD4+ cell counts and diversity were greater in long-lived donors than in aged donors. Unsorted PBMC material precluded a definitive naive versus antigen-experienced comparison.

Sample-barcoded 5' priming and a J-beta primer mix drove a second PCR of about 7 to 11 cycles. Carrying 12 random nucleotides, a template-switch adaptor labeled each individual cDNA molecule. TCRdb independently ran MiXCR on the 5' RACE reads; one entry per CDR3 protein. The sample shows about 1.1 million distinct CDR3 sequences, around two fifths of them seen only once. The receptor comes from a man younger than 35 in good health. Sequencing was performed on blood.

The CDR3: CASSHEIAGGQNEQFF. Here the CDR3 DNA reads TGCGCCAGCAGCCATGAAATAGCGGGGGGGCAAAATGAGCAGTTCTTC. The chain combines TRBV4-3 with TRBJ2-1; 11 bases agree with TRBD2. Germline CDR1 and CDR2: LGHNA and YSLEER. V shed 3 bases and J 7 bases; nucleotides not matched to a gene: 8. The CDR3 sequence is 16 residues long.